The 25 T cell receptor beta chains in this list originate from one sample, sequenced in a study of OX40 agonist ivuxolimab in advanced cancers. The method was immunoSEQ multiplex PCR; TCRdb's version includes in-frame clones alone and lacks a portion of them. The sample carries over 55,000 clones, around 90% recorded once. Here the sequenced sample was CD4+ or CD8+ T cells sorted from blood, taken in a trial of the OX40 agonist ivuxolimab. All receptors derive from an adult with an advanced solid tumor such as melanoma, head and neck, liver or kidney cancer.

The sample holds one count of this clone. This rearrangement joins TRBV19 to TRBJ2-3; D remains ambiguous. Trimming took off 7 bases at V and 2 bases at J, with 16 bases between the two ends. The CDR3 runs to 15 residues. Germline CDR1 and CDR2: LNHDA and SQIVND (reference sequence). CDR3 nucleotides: TGTGCCAGTAAAGTAAGTGGGGAACTCACAGATACGCAGTATTTT. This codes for CASKVSGELTDTQYF.

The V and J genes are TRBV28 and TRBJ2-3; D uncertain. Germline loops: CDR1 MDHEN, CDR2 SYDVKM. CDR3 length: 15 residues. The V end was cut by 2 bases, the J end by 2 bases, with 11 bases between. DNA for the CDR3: TGTGCCAGCAGTTTACCCACAGAGATCACAGATACGCAGTATTTT. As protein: CASSLPTEITDTQYF. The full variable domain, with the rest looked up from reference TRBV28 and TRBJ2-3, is DVKVTQSSRYLVKRTGEKVFLECVQDMDHENMFWYRQDPGLGLRLIYFSYDVKMKEKGDIPEGYSVSREKKERFSLILESASTNQTSMYLCASSLPTEITDTQYFGPGTRLTVL.

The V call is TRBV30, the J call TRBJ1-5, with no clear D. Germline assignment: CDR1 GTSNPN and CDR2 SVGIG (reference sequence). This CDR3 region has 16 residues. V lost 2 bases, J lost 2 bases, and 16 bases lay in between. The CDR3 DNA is TGTGCCTGGAGTCGGGTGCTCAACGGGGGCAATCAGCCCCAGCATTTT. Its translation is CAWSRVLNGGNQPQHF. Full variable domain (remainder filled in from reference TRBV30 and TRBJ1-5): SQTIHQWPATLVQPVGSPLSLECTVEGTSNPNLYWYRQAAGRGLQLLFYSVGIGQISSEVPQNLSASRPQDRQFILSSKKLLLSDSGFYLCAWSRVLNGGNQPQHFGDGTRLSIL.

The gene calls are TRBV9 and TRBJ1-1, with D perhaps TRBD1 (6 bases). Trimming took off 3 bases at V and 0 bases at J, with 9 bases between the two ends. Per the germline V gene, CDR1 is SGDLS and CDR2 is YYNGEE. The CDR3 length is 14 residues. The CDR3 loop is CASSGTAMNTEAFF. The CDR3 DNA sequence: TGTGCCAGCAGCGGGACAGCCATGAACACTGAAGCTTTCTTT.

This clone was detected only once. The CDR3 spells CASSVGSSGANVLTF. The CDR3 coding sequence is TGTGCCAGCAGCGTCGGCAGCTCTGGGGCCAACGTCCTGACTTTC. The rearrangement joins TRBV9 to TRBJ2-6; no reliable D call. The CDR3 extends over 15 amino acids. Trimming took off 2 bases at V and 0 bases at J, with 6 bases between the two ends. CDR1 is SGDLS and CDR2 is YYNGEE in the germline V gene.

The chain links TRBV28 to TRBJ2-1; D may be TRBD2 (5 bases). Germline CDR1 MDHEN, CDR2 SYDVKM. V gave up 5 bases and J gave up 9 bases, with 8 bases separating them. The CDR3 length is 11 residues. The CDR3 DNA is TGTGCCAGCAGTGGACTTACTGAGCAGTTCTTC. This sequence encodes CASSGLTEQFF.

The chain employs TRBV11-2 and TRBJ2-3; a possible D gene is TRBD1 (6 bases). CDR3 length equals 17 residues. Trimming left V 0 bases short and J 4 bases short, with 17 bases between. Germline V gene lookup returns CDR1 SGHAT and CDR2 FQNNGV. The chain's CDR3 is CASSLEFVRGWADTQYF. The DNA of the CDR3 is TGTGCCAGCAGCTTAGAGTTTGTAAGGGGGTGGGCAGATACGCAGTATTTT.

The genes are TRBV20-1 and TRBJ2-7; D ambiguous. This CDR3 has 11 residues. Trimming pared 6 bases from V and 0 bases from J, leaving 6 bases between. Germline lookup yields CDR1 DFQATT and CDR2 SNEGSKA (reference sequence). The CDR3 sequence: CSAVSSYEQYF. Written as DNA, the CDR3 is TGCAGTGCCGTTAGCTCCTACGAGCAGTACTTC.

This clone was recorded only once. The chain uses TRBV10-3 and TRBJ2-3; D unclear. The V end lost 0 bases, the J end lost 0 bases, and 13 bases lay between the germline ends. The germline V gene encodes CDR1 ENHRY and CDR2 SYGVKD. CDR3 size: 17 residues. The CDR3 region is CAISESQPVTSTDTQYF. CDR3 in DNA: TGTGCCATCAGTGAGTCGCAACCTGTGACTAGCACAGATACGCAGTATTTT.

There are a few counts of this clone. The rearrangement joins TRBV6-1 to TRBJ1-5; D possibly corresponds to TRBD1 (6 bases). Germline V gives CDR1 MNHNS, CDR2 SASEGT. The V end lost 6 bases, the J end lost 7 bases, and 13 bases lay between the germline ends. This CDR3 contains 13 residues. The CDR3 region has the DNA TGTGCCAGCAGGGAACAACAGGGCCAGCCCCAGCATTTT. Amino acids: CASREQQGQPQHF.

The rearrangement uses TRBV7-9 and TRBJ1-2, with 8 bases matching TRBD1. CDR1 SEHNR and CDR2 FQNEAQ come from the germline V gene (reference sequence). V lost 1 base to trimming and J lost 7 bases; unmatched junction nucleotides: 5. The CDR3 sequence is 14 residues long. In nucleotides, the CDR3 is TGTGCCAGCAGCTTAGGACGGACAGGGTTTGGCTACACCTTC. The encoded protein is CASSLGRTGFGYTF. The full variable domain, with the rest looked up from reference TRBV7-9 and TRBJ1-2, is DTGVSQNPRHKITKRGQNVTFRCDPISEHNRLYWYRQTLGQGPEFLTYFQNEAQLEKSRLLSDRFSAERPKGSFSTLEIQRTEQGDSAMYLCASSLGRTGFGYTFGSGTRLTVV.

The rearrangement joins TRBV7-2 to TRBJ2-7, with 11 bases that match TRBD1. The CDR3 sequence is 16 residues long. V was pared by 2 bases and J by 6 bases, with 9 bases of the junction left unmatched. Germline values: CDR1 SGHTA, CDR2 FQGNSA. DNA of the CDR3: TGTGCCAGCAGCTTAAGATCCGGACAGGGGGCAAGCGAGCAGTACTTC. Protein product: CASSLRSGQGASEQYF.

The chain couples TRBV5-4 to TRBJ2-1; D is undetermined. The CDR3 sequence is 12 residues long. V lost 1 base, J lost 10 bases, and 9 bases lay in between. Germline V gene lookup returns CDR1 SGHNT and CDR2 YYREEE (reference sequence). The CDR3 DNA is TGTGCCAGCAGCTTGTTGCAGAAGGAGCAGTTCTTC. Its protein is CASSLLQKEQFF.

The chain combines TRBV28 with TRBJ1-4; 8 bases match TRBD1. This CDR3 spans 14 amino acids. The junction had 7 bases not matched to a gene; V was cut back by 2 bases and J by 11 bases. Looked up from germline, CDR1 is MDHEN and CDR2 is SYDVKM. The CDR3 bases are TGTGCCAGCAGTTTACCCGGACAGGGTAAGAAACTGTTTTTT. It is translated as CASSLPGQGKKLFF.

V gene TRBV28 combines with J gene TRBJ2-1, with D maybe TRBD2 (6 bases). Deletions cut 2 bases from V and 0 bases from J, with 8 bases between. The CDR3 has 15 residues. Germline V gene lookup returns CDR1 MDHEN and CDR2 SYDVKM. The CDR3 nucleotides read TGTGCCAGCAGTTTAGCGGGGAGCTCCTACAATGAGCAGTTCTTC. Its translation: CASSLAGSSYNEQFF.

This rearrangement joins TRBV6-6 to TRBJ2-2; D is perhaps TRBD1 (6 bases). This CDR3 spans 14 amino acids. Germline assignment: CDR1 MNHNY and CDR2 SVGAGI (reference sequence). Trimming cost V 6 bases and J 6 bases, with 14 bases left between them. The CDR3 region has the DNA TGTGCCAGCAGCCGAAACAGGGCTTCCGGGGAGCTGTTTTTT. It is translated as CASSRNRASGELFF.

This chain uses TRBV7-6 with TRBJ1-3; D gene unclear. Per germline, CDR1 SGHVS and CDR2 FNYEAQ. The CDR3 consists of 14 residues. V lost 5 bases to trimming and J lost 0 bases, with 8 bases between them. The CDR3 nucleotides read TGTGCCAGCAGCGCCATGGACTCTGGAAACACCATATATTTT. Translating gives CASSAMDSGNTIYF.

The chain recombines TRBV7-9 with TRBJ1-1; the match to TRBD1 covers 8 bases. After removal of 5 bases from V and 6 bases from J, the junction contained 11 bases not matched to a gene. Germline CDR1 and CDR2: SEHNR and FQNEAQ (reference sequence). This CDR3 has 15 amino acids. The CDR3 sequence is CASSLYRKTGAEAFF. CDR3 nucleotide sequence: TGTGCCAGCAGCCTATACAGGAAGACAGGGGCTGAAGCTTTCTTT.

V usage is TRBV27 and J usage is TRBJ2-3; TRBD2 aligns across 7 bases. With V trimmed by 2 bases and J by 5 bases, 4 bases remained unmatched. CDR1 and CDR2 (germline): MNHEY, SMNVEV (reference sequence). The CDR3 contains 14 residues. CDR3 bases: TGTGCCAGCAGTTTAGCGGGAGTGTTAGATACGCAGTATTTT. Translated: CASSLAGVLDTQYF.

The CDR3 sequence: CASSLGLGPNTEAFF. The CDR3 region has the DNA TGTGCCAGCAGCTTGGGGCTGGGACCGAACACTGAAGCTTTCTTT. The rearrangement links TRBV5-8 to TRBJ1-1; maybe TRBD1 (5 bases). The CDR3 covers 15 residues. The V end was cut by 0 bases, the J end by 1 base, with 10 bases between. CDR1 is SGHTS and CDR2 is YDEGEE in the germline V gene.

In nucleotides, the CDR3 is TGCGCCAGCAGGGGTCCGGGGGGGCAAGGCTACACCTTC. Its translation: CASRGPGGQGYTF. V is TRBV10-2 and J is TRBJ1-2, with D maybe TRBD1 (6 bases). Germline-derived CDR1 and CDR2 are WSHSY and SAAADI. The CDR3 is 13 amino acids. Trimming pared 6 bases from V and 8 bases from J, leaving 16 bases between.

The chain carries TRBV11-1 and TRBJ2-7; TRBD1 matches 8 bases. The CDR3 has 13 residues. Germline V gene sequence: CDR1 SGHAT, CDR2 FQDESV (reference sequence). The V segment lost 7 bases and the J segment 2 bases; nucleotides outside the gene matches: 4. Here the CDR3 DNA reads TGTGCCAGCACCGGACAGGGCACCTACGAGCAGTACTTC. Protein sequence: CASTGQGTYEQYF.

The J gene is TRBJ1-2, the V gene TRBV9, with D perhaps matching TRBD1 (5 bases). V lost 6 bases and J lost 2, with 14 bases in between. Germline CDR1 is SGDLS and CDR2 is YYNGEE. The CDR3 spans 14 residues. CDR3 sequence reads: CASTIDSLNYGYTF. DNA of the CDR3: TGTGCCAGCACGATTGACAGTCTGAACTATGGCTACACCTTC.

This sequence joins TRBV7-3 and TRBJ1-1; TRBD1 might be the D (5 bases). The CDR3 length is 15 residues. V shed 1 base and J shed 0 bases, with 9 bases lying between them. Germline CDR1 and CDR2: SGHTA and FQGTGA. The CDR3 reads CASSLNGGMNTEAFF. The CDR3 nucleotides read TGTGCCAGCAGCTTAAACGGGGGGATGAACACTGAAGCTTTCTTT.

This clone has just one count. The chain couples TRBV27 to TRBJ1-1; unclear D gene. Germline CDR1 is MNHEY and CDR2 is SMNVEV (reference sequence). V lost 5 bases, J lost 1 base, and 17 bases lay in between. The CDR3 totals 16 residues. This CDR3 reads CASSLTPSWWNTEAFF. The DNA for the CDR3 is TGTGCCAGCAGTCTGACCCCGTCGTGGTGGAACACTGAAGCTTTCTTT.